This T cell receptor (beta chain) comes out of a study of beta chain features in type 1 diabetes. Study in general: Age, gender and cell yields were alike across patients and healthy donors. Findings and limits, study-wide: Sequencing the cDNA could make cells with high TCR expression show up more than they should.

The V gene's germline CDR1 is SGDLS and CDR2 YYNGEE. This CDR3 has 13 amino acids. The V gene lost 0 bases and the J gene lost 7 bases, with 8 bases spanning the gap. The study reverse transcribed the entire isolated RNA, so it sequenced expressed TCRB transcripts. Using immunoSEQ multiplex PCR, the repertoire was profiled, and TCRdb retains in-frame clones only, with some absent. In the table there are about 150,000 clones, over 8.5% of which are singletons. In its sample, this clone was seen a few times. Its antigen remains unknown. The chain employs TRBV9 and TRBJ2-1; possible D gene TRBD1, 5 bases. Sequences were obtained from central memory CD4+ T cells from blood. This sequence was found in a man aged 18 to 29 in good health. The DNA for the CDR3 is TGTGCCAGCAGCGTAGAGACAGCAAATGAGCAGTTCTTC. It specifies CASSVETANEQFF.